This TCR beta chain was sequenced for a study of lymphopenia after photon versus proton radiotherapy. Findings and limits, study-wide: Relative stability marked proton patients; photon patients lost diversity and naive cells.

In the case of this clone: The antigen is unknown.

The CDR3 consists of 14 residues. Trimming left V 6 bases short and J 5 bases short, with 16 bases between. The V gene's germline CDR1 is MNHNY and CDR2 SVGAGI (reference sequence). Here immunoSEQ multiplex PCR was the method, and the copy in TCRdb shows in-frame clones only, minus some. The repertoire has about 40,000 clones, about 82% of them found once; the top ten carry about 9.4%. The sample was peripheral blood, taken from a patient treated with proton-based radiotherapy. The origin of this receptor is a woman aged 70 to 79 with pancreatic cancer. Some clones in this sample may be carry-over from other donors' samples. This chain connects TRBV6-6 to TRBJ2-5, with D possibly matching TRBD1 (6 bases). The CDR3 here is CASSQQGVKETQYF. CDR3 bases: TGTGCCAGCAGCCAACAGGGTGTCAAGGAGACCCAGTACTTC.